This entry lists 27 T cell receptor beta chains sequenced from one sample in a study of blood T cells in healthy people across ages. With a J-beta primer mix and a sample-barcoded 5' primer, a second PCR ran about 7 to 12 cycles. Each CDR3 protein gets one entry after TCRdb re-called the 5' RACE reads with MiXCR. The sample contains approximately 2,000,000 distinct CDR3 sequences, 30% to 40% of which appear only once. The source material was blood. Receptors originate from a human donor in good health.

This sequence joins TRBV18 and TRBJ2-5, with a tentative D call TRBD1 (6 bases). CDR1 and CDR2 (germline): KGHSH, LQKENI. CDR3 length equals 15 residues. Trimming shortened V by 0 bases and J by 11 bases, and 19 bases separated the two germline ends. CDR3 in DNA: TGTGCCAGCTCACCACCACAGGGTAGGATATCGGAACAGTACTTC. This gives the protein CASSPPQGRISEQYF.

This clonotype occurred many times. The chain uses TRBV4-3 and TRBJ2-7, with 7 bases identical to TRBD1. Germline trimming cut 0 bases from V and 7 bases from J; bases unmatched to any gene: 12. CDR1 LGHNA and CDR2 YSLEER come from the germline V gene. The CDR3 sequence is 16 residues long. As DNA, the CDR3 is TGCGCCAGCAGCCAAGATGTAACCCTTGGACAGGTAGAGCAGTACTTC. Amino acids: CASSQDVTLGQVEQYF.

This sequence joins TRBV6-2 or TRBV6-3 and TRBJ1-5; TRBD1 aligns across 7 bases. With 1 base clipped from V and 7 bases from J, the junction kept 7 bases outside the gene matches. The germline gives CDR1 MNHEY, CDR2 SVGEGT. The CDR3 spans 15 residues. CDR3 protein: CASSYFKGAGQPQHF. CDR3 nucleotides: TGTGCCAGCAGTTACTTTAAGGGGGCAGGACAGCCCCAGCATTTT.

This chain connects TRBV6-2 or TRBV6-3 to TRBJ2-7, with TRBD1 as a possible D gene (5 bases). Germline loops: CDR1 MNHEY, CDR2 SVGEGT. V was pared by 5 bases and J by 2 bases, with 19 bases between. This CDR3 is built from 16 residues. The CDR3 protein is CASSTGSGSWAYEQYF. DNA of the CDR3: TGTGCCAGCAGTACCGGCTCAGGGTCTTGGGCCTACGAGCAGTACTTC.

The V and J genes are TRBV20-1 and TRBJ1-2, with a possible D match to TRBD1 (5 bases). Trimming removed 3 bases at V and 7 bases at J, with 15 bases between. Germline V lookup: CDR1 DFQATT, CDR2 SNEGSKA (reference sequence). The CDR3 is 13 amino acids. Written as DNA, the CDR3 is TGCAGTGCTAGTTTAAGCACAGGTCTTGGCTACACCTTC. It codes for CSASLSTGLGYTF.

This clonotype was seen ten or more times. The chain uses TRBV7-2 and TRBJ2-1; D could derive from TRBD1 or TRBD2 (6 bases each). Per germline, CDR1 SGHTA and CDR2 FQGNSA. The germline V and J ends were trimmed by 4 bases and 10 bases, with 17 bases remaining between them. The length of the CDR3 is 14 residues. The CDR3 nucleotides read TGTGCCAGCAGCTCAAATGTAGGGGGGAGGGAGCAGTTCTTC. Translation: CASSSNVGGREQFF.

The chain has TRBV15 and TRBJ2-3; unclear D gene. Germline lookup yields CDR1 LNHNV and CDR2 YYDKDF (reference sequence). V lost 0 bases, J lost 3 bases, and 16 bases lay in between. This CDR3 is 17 amino acids long. CDR3 in amino acids: CATSRDRGRKSTDTQYF. The CDR3 bases are TGTGCCACCAGCAGAGATCGAGGCAGGAAGTCGACAGATACGCAGTATTTT.

This clonotype was seen only a few times. The rearrangement joins TRBV12-3 or TRBV12-4 to TRBJ1-2; tentative D call: TRBD1 (6 bases). V was pared by 3 bases and J by 5 bases, with 19 bases between. This CDR3 has 16 amino acids. This chain's CDR3 is CASSFGGRGRIYGYTF. CDR3 nucleotide sequence: TGTGCCAGCAGTTTTGGAGGGCGGGGGCGCATTTATGGCTACACCTTC.

This sequence joins TRBV20-1 and TRBJ1-1; possibly TRBD1 for D (5 bases). V was clipped by 3 bases and J by 5 bases, with 16 bases between them. Per germline, CDR1 DFQATT and CDR2 SNEGSKA (reference sequence). The CDR3 has 14 amino acids. In nucleotides, the CDR3 is TGCAGTGCTAGGAGTCTCAACCAGGGTACTGAAGCTTTCTTT. Protein product: CSARSLNQGTEAFF.

V gene TRBV20-1 combines with J gene TRBJ2-3; 14 bases agree with TRBD2. V lost 5 bases to trimming and J lost 2 bases; unmatched junction nucleotides: 6. This CDR3 is built from 16 residues. Germline lookup yields CDR1 DFQATT and CDR2 SNEGSKA (reference sequence). This CDR3 reads CSAPRTSGGFTDTQYF. In DNA form, the CDR3 reads TGCAGTGCTCCCCGGACTAGCGGGGGGTTCACAGATACGCAGTATTTT.

The chain recombines TRBV5-1 with TRBJ2-1; D not resolved. Between the trimmed V and J ends, which lost 7 bases and 10 bases, there was a span of 18 bases. The germline V gene encodes CDR1 SGHRS and CDR2 YFSETQ. This CDR3 is 13 amino acids long. The CDR3 loop is CASSSSSKGEQFF. As DNA, the CDR3 is TGCGCCAGCTCCTCTTCTAGTAAAGGCGAGCAGTTCTTC.

The rearrangement links TRBV6-1 to TRBJ2-5; D possibly matches TRBD1 or TRBD2 (5 bases each). The V and J ends lost 2 bases and 1 base respectively, with 20 bases between them. This CDR3 spans 18 amino acids. In germline, CDR1 is MNHNS, CDR2 SASEGT. DNA for the CDR3: TGTGCCAGCAGTGAATGGGGGTATGGGGGAGCTCCCCAAGAGACCCAGTACTTC. Its translation: CASSEWGYGGAPQETQYF.

In DNA form, the CDR3 reads TGTGCCAGCAGTGTGGAGAGCGGGGGGATCTGGGAGACCCAGTACTTC. Translated, it gives CASSVESGGIWETQYF. The gene calls are TRBV12-3 or TRBV12-4 and TRBJ2-5, with 9 bases matching TRBD2. The V and J ends lost 5 bases and 5 bases, in that order; junction bases with no gene match: 12. The CDR3 extends over 16 amino acids.

The J gene is TRBJ2-3, the V gene TRBV7-9; D may be TRBD2 (6 bases). This CDR3 is 15 amino acids long. The ends were cut back, 5 bases at V and 3 bases at J, with 15 bases in the middle. Germline CDR1 is SEHNR and CDR2 is FQNEAQ (reference sequence). DNA for the CDR3: TGTGCCAGCAGCCGCCGCGGGGTAGGAACAGATACGCAGTATTTT. Protein sequence: CASSRRGVGTDTQYF.

This clonotype came up a few times. V is TRBV29-1 and J is TRBJ1-4; D gene uncertain. V was cut by 4 bases and J by 7 bases, with 13 bases left in between. Germline values: CDR1 SQVTM, CDR2 ANQGSEA. The CDR3 contains 13 residues. CDR3 bases: TGCAGCGTTGGGCCCGCAGACGGTGAAAAACTGTTTTTT. As protein: CSVGPADGEKLFF. The whole variable domain, remainder taken from reference TRBV29-1 and TRBJ1-4, is SAVISQKPSRDICQRGTSLTIQCQVDSQVTMMFWYRQQPGQSLTLIATANQGSEATYESGFVIDKFPISRPNLTFSTLTVSNMSPEDSSIYLCSVGPADGEKLFFGSGTQLSVL.

The chain couples TRBV4-1 to TRBJ2-5; 9 bases are a match to TRBD2. Germline V gene data show CDR1 as MGHRA and CDR2 as YSYEKL. The CDR3 loop spans 16 amino acids. V dropped 1 base and J dropped 5; count of bases not matched to a gene: 8. Here the CDR3 DNA reads TGCGCCAGCAGCCAAGTCAAAGCGGGGGGCCTGGAGACCCAGTACTTC. It yields the protein CASSQVKAGGLETQYF.

J is TRBJ2-1 and V is TRBV5-1; a weak D match, TRBD2 (6 bases). Trimming stripped 5 bases from V and 9 bases from J, with 15 bases between. CDR1 and CDR2 from the germline V gene are SGHRS and YFSETQ. This CDR3 region has 13 residues. The CDR3 DNA is TGCGCCAGCAGTCGGGACTCCCCCCCTGAGCAGTTCTTC. This sequence encodes CASSRDSPPEQFF.

V usage is TRBV12-5 and J usage is TRBJ2-7, with a possible D match to TRBD1 (6 bases). The CDR3 has 16 amino acids. The germline CDR1 and CDR2 sequences are LGHNT and FRNRAP. The V gene lost 3 bases and the J gene lost 2 bases, with 17 bases spanning the gap. CDR3 coding DNA: TGTGCTAGTGGTTTCAACCCCCAGGGGAGCCCCTACGAGCAGTACTTC. It translates to CASGFNPQGSPYEQYF. The variable domain in full, completed from reference TRBV12-5 and TRBJ2-7, reads DARVTQTPRHKVTEMGQEVTMRCQPILGHNTVFWYRQTMMQGLELLAYFRNRAPLDDSGMPKDRFSAEMPDATLATLKIQPSEPRDSAVYFCASGFNPQGSPYEQYFGPGTRLTVT.

The chain links TRBV6-1 to TRBJ2-7; D not resolved. V lost 2 bases and J 4 bases, leaving 9 bases between the germline ends. Germline CDR1 and CDR2: MNHNS and SASEGT. The CDR3 has 13 amino acids. The chain's CDR3 is CASSETSQYEQYF. CDR3 DNA sequence: TGTGCCAGCAGTGAAACGTCTCAGTACGAGCAGTACTTC.

The CDR3 here is CASSVLSTGEQYF. CDR3 in DNA: TGTGCCAGCAGCGTACTCTCCACGGGAGAGCAGTACTTC. V and J are TRBV9 and TRBJ2-7; TRBD2 is a possible D gene (5 bases). Trimming left V 1 base short and J 7 bases short, with 12 bases between. CDR3 length: 13 residues. The germline V gene encodes CDR1 SGDLS and CDR2 YYNGEE.

This clonotype turned up a few times. The chain links TRBV6-6 to TRBJ1-4, with no clear D. Trimming took 0 bases from V and 4 from J, leaving 6 bases between them. Germline values: CDR1 MNHNY, CDR2 SVGAGI (reference sequence). This CDR3 region has 14 residues. For the CDR3, the DNA is TGTGCCAGCAGTTACTCTACGGATAATGAAAAACTGTTTTTT. Its translation is CASSYSTDNEKLFF.

CDR3 in DNA: TGTGCCAGTAGTATCCCCCCACAGGGGATAGTTGAAGCTTTCTTT. Residues: CASSIPPQGIVEAFF. The chain combines TRBV19 with TRBJ1-1, with TRBD1 identical over 7 bases. This CDR3 comprises 15 residues. J was trimmed by 7 bases and V by 3 bases; bases with no gene match: 11. Germline lookup yields CDR1 LNHDA and CDR2 SQIVND (reference sequence).

The chain couples TRBV6-2 or TRBV6-3 to TRBJ2-1; 8 nucleotides align to TRBD1. The CDR3 contains 17 residues. Trimming at V came to 6 bases and at J to 4 bases, leaving 14 bases not matched to a gene. CDR1 MNHEY and CDR2 SVGEGT come from the germline V gene. Here the CDR3 DNA reads TGTGCCAGCAGCTACGGACAGGGAAAAGGCTTTTACAATGAGCAGTTCTTC. It codes for CASSYGQGKGFYNEQFF.

This sequence joins TRBV18 and TRBJ2-4; a weak D match, TRBD1 (6 bases). The J call may not be correct, given that the DNA end is closer to TRBJ2-7. This CDR3 comprises 16 residues. Germline-derived CDR1 and CDR2 are KGHSH and LQKENI. The CDR3: CASSQKGGQNSYEQYF. CDR3 nucleotides: TGTGCCAGCTCACAAAAAGGAGGACAGAACTCCTACGAGCAGTACTTC.

The gene calls are TRBV27 and TRBJ2-1, with D perhaps matching TRBD1 (5 bases). CDR1 is MNHEY, CDR2 SMNVEV, per germline (reference sequence). Trimming left V 0 bases short and J 0 bases short, with 12 bases between. The CDR3 has 17 amino acids. DNA of the CDR3: TGTGCCAGCAGTTTATCCGCAGGGCCGAGCTCCTACAATGAGCAGTTCTTC. It is translated as CASSLSAGPSSYNEQFF.

The chain recombines TRBV18 with TRBJ2-1, with 7 bases matching TRBD1. This CDR3 spans 14 amino acids. With 1 base clipped from V and 12 bases from J, the junction kept 9 bases outside the gene matches. Germline assignment: CDR1 KGHSH and CDR2 LQKENI. The CDR3 region has the DNA TGTGCCAGCTCACCACAGGGACAGAGTACTAGGCAGTTCTTC. Translation: CASSPQGQSTRQFF.

This clonotype was picked up a small number of times. The chain uses TRBV10-3 and TRBJ2-2; D possibly corresponds to TRBD1 (6 bases). The CDR3 contains 16 residues. Per germline, CDR1 ENHRY and CDR2 SYGVKD. The V end lost 0 bases, the J end lost 6 bases, and 14 bases lay between the germline ends. CDR3 nucleotides: TGTGCCATCAGTGAGTCGGAAATCCAGGGGTCCGGGGAGCTGTTTTTT. It yields the protein CAISESEIQGSGELFF.